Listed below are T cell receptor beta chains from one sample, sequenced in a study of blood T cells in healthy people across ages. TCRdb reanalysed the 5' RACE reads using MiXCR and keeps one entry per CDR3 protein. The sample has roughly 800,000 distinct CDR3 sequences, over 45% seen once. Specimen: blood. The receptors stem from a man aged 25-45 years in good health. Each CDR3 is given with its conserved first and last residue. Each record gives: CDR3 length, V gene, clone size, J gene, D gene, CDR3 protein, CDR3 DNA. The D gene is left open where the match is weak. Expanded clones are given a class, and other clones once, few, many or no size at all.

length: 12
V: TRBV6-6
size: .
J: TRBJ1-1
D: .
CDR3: CASTQGHLEAFF
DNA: TGTGCCAGCACTCAGGGGCACCTTGAAGCTTTCTTT

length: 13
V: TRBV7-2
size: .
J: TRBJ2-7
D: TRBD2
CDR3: CASSSGRVYEQYF
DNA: TGTGCCAGCAGCAGCGGGAGGGTCTACGAGCAGTACTTC

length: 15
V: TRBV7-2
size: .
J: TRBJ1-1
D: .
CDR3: CASSLRAERSTEAFF
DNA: TGTGCCAGCAGCCTAAGGGCGGAGCGATCAACTGAAGCTTTCTTT

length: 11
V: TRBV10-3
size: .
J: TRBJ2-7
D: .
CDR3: CAISDYYEQYF
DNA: TGTGCCATCAGTGACTACTACGAGCAGTACTTC

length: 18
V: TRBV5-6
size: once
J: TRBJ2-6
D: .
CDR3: CASSLRGRALVGANVLTF
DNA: TGTGCCAGCAGCTTGAGGGGCAGGGCTCTAGTTGGGGCCAACGTCCTGACTTTC

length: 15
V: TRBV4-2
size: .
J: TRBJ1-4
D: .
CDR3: CASSPPGLDDEKLFF
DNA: TGTGCCAGCAGCCCCCCGGGACTAGACGATGAAAAACTGTTTTTT

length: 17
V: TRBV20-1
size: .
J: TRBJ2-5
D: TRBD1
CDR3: CSASDYRDSGYQETQYF
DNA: TGCAGTGCTAGCGATTATAGGGACAGTGGGTACCAAGAGACCCAGTACTTC

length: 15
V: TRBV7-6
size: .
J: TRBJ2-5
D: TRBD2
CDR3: CASSLASGGVETQYF
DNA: TGTGCCAGCAGCTTAGCTAGCGGGGGGGTAGAGACCCAGTACTTC

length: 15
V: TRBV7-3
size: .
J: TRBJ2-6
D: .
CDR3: CASSHGDSGANVLTF
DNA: TGTGCCAGCAGCCACGGTGACTCTGGGGCCAACGTCCTGACTTTC

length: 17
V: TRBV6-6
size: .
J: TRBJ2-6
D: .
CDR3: CASRPTTGNAGANVLTF
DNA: TGTGCCAGCAGACCAACGACAGGAAACGCTGGGGCCAACGTCCTGACTTTC

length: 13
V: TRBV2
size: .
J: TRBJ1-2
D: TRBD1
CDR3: CASIQGQIYGYTF
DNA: TGTGCCAGCATTCAGGGACAGATATATGGCTACACCTTC

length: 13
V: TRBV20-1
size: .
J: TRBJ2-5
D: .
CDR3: CSASRASQETQYF
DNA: TGCAGTGCTAGTCGGGCTAGCCAAGAGACCCAGTACTTC

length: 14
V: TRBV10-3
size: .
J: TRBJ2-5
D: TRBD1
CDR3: CATQDGQGWGEQYF
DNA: TGTGCCACGCAGGATGGACAGGGTTGGGGAGAGCAGTACTTC

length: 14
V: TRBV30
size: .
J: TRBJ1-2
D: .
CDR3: CAWSTRGSGGGYTF
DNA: TGTGCCTGGAGTACCCGGGGTAGCGGTGGCGGCTACACCTTC

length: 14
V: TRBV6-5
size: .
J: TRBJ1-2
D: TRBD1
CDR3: CASSLDRGRNGYTF
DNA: TGTGCCAGCAGCCTAGACAGGGGGAGGAATGGCTACACCTTC

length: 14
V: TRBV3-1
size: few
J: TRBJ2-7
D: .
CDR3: CASSPSEQAYEQYF
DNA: TGTGCCAGCAGCCCAAGCGAGCAGGCCTACGAGCAGTACTTC

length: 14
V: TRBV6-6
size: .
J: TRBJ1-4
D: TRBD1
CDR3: CASSFTPTTGTVFF
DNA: TGTGCCAGCAGTTTTACTCCAACGACAGGGACAGTGTTTTTT

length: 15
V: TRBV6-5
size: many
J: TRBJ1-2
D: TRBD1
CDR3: CASSFRDRLYDGYTF
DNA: TGTGCCAGCAGTTTCCGGGACAGGCTTTACGATGGCTACACCTTC

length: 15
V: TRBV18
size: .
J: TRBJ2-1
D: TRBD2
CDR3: CASSPRLAENNEQFF
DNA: TGTGCCAGCTCACCAAGGCTAGCGGAAAACAATGAGCAGTTCTTC

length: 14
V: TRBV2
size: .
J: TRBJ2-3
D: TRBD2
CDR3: CASKTSGTADTQYF
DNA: TGTGCCAGTAAGACTAGCGGGACGGCAGATACGCAGTATTTT

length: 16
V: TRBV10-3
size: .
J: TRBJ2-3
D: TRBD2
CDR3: CATTTPSGVVQDTQYF
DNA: TGTGCCACCACCACCCCAAGCGGGGTCGTACAAGATACGCAGTATTTT

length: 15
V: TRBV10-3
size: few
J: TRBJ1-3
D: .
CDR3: CATTQGLPSGNTIYF
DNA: TGTGCCACCACCCAGGGCCTGCCATCTGGAAACACCATATATTTT

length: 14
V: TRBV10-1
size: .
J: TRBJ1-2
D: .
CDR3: CASSESLQGSGYTF
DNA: TGCGCCAGCAGTGAGTCGTTGCAGGGAAGTGGCTACACCTTC

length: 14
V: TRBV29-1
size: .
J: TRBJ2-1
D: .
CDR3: CSVGLAGSASEQFF
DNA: TGCAGCGTTGGACTGGCGGGATCAGCCAGTGAGCAGTTCTTC

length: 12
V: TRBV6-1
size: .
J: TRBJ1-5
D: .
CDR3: CASSELYQPQHF
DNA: TGTGCCAGCAGTGAACTTTATCAGCCCCAGCATTTT

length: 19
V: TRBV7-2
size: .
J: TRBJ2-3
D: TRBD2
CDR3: CASSLEGASGRLVTDTQYF
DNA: TGTGCCAGCAGCTTAGAAGGGGCTAGCGGGAGGTTGGTGACAGATACGCAGTATTTT

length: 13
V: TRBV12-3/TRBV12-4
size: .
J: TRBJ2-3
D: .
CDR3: CASSLNSGDTQYF
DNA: TGTGCCAGCAGTTTAAATTCAGGAGATACGCAGTATTTT

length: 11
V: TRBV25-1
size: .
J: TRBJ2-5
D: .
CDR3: CASRGPNEQYF
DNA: TGTGCCAGCAGGGGTCCCAATGAGCAGTACTTC

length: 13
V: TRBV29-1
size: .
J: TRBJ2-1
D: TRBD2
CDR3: CSVVAGGNNEQFF
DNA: TGCAGCGTTGTAGCGGGAGGAAATAATGAGCAGTTCTTC

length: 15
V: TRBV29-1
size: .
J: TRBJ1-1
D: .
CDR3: CSVEGYGFMNTEAFF
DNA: TGCAGCGTTGAAGGGTACGGATTTATGAACACTGAAGCTTTCTTT

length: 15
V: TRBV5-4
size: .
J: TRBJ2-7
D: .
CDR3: CASSLVGISSYEQYF
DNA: TGTGCCAGCAGCTTGGTTGGAATATCGTCCTACGAGCAGTACTTC

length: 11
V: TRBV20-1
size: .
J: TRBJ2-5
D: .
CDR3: CSAMLRETQYF
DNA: TGCAGTGCTATGCTTCGGGAGACCCAGTACTTC

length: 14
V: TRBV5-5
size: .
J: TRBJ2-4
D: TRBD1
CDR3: CASSRTGGEGGQYF
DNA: TGTGCCAGCAGCCGGACAGGGGGCGAAGGGGGGCAGTACTTC

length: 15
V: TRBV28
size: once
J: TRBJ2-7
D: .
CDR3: CASSVTGRASYEQYF
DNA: TGTGCCAGCAGTGTTACAGGGAGGGCTTCCTACGAGCAGTACTTC

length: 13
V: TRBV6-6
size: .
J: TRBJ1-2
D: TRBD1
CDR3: CASMTGTEYGYTF
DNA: TGTGCCAGCATGACTGGGACAGAGTATGGCTACACCTTC

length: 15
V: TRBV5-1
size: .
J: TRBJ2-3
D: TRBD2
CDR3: CASSTTGTSGDTQYF
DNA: TGCGCCAGCAGCACTACCGGGACTAGCGGGGATACGCAGTATTTT

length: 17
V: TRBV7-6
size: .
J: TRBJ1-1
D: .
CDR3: CASSLEPRAVRGTEAFF
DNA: TGTGCCAGCAGCTTAGAGCCGCGGGCTGTTCGTGGCACTGAAGCTTTCTTT

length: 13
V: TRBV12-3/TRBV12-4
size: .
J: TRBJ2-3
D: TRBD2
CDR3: CASQAGGTDTQYF
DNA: TGTGCCAGCCAAGCGGGGGGCACAGATACGCAGTATTTT

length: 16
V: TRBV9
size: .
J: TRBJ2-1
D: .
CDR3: CASSVARLGNYNEQFF
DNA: TGTGCCAGCAGCGTTGCTCGGTTGGGAAACTACAATGAGCAGTTCTTC

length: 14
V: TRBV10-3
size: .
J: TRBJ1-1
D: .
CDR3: CAISEKTGYAEAFF
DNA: TGTGCCATCAGTGAGAAAACAGGGTACGCTGAAGCTTTCTTT

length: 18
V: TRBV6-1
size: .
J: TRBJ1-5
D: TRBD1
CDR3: CASSPPRGGQDLNQPQHF
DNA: TGTGCCAGCAGTCCCCCCCGAGGGGGACAGGACCTGAATCAGCCCCAGCATTTT

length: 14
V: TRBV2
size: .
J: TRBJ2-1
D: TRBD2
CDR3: CASSTGLVDNEQFF
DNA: TGTGCCAGCAGTACGGGACTAGTGGATAATGAGCAGTTCTTC

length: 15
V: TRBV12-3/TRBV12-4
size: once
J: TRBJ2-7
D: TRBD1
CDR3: CASSFSHDRVDEQYF
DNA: TGTGCCAGCAGTTTCTCTCACGACAGGGTAGATGAGCAGTACTTC

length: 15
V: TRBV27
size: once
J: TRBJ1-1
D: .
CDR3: CASSPGAGTNTEAFF
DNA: TGTGCCAGCAGTCCAGGAGCCGGTACGAACACTGAAGCTTTCTTT

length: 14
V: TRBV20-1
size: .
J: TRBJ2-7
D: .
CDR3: CSARDASEDYEQYF
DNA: TGCAGTGCTAGGGACGCTAGCGAGGACTACGAGCAGTACTTC

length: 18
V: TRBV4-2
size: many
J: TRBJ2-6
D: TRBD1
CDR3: CASSTRQGANSGANVLTF
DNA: TGTGCCAGCAGCACTCGACAGGGGGCGAACTCTGGGGCCAACGTCCTGACTTTC

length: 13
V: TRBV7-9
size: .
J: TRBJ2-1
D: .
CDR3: CASRSTGPGEQFF
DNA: TGTGCCAGCAGAAGTACAGGGCCAGGTGAGCAGTTCTTC

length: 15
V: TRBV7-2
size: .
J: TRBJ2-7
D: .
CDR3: CASSPGTLASYEQYF
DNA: TGTGCCAGCAGCCCAGGGACACTGGCCTCCTACGAGCAGTACTTC

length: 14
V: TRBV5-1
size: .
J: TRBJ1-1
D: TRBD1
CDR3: CASGPTGEGTEAFF
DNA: TGCGCCAGCGGGCCTACAGGGGAAGGCACTGAAGCTTTCTTT

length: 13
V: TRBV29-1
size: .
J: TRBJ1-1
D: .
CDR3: CSYDRFPNTEAFF
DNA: TGCAGCTACGACAGGTTCCCTAACACTGAAGCTTTCTTT

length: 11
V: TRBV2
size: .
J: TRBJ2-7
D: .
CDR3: CASSGRCEQYF
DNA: TGTGCCAGCAGTGGTAGGTGCGAGCAGTACTTC

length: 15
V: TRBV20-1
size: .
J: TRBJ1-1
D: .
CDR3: CGARWQPDMNTEAFF
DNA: TGCGGTGCTAGGTGGCAGCCAGACATGAACACTGAAGCTTTCTTT